Following are 32 T cell receptor beta chains from one sample sequenced in a study of CD8 T cells in ankylosing spondylitis. Whole-study results and caveats: A motif in TCR beta, a set of under ten highly homologous variants, appeared characteristic of ankylosing spondylitis blood.

No cognate antigen is known for these TCRs. TCRdb independently ran MiXCR on the 5' RACE reads; one entry per CDR3 protein. The data show 400,000 or so distinct CDR3 sequences, about 25% seen once. Material: blood, either unsorted or a sorted T cell fraction (not recorded which). All receptors derive from a male donor with ankylosing spondylitis.

In its sample, this clonotype was seen a few times. The chain is built from TRBV5-1 and TRBJ1-5; no clear D gene. Trimming cost V 0 bases and J 3 bases, with 7 bases left between them. From germline, CDR1 is SGHRS and CDR2 YFSETQ. CDR3 length: 14 amino acids. CDR3 bases: TGCGCCAGCAGCTTGGGAGAGCCCAATCAGCCCCAGCATTTT. It is translated as CASSLGEPNQPQHF.

The CDR3 spells CASSSLALTDTQYF. The DNA of the CDR3 is TGTGCCAGCAGCTCACTAGCGCTCACAGATACGCAGTATTTT. The chain combines TRBV11-1 with TRBJ2-3; 7 bases map to TRBD2. The J segment lost 2 bases and the V segment lost 4 bases, leaving 3 bases of the junction unmatched. The length of the CDR3 is 14 residues. Germline V gene lookup returns CDR1 SGHAT and CDR2 FQDESV (reference sequence). The full variable domain, in which reference TRBV11-1 and TRBJ2-3 provide the parts outside the CDR3, is EAEVAQSPRYKITEKSQAVAFWCDPISGHATLYWYRQILGQGPELLVQFQDESVVDDSQLPKDRFSAERLKGVDSTLKIQPAELGDSAMYLCASSSLALTDTQYFGPGTRLTVL.

The sample holds a few counts of this clonotype. V usage is TRBV20-1 and J usage is TRBJ2-1, with 13 bases that match TRBD2. CDR3 length equals 13 residues. The ends lost 8 bases at V and 9 bases at J; junction bases unmatched: 7. Germline V gene data show CDR1 as DFQATT and CDR2 as SNEGSKA (reference sequence). The CDR3 is CSLGLAGAGEQFF. In DNA, the CDR3 is TGCAGTTTAGGACTAGCGGGAGCAGGTGAGCAGTTCTTC.

This clonotype was observed a handful of times. This chain's CDR3 is CASSDTGLSYEQYF. Here the CDR3 DNA reads TGTGCCAGCAGTGACACAGGCCTATCCTACGAGCAGTACTTC. The chain is built from TRBV2 and TRBJ2-7, with a tentative D call TRBD1 (5 bases). The CDR3 is made up of 14 amino acids. Trimming took off 3 bases at V and 1 base at J, with 10 bases between the two ends. CDR1 is SNHLY and CDR2 is FYNNEI in the germline V gene.

The sample holds a few counts of this clonotype. V and J are TRBV27 and TRBJ1-1, with TRBD1 as a possible D gene (5 bases). Germline CDR1 MNHEY, CDR2 SMNVEV (reference sequence). V lost 5 bases and J lost 5, with 12 bases in between. The CDR3 is 13 residues long. CDR3 loop: CASSTLGETEAFF. CDR3 DNA sequence: TGTGCCAGCAGTACTCTGGGGGAGACTGAAGCTTTCTTT.

V usage is TRBV29-1 and J usage is TRBJ1-4; 10 nucleotides agree with TRBD1. V lost 4 bases, J lost 7 bases, and 9 bases stayed unmatched. The CDR3 loop spans 15 amino acids. Per germline, CDR1 SQVTM and CDR2 ANQGSEA. The CDR3 is CSVVVRDRGGEKLFF. CDR3 nucleotide sequence: TGCAGCGTTGTGGTCCGGGACAGGGGAGGTGAAAAACTGTTTTTT.

This sequence joins TRBV24-1 and TRBJ1-2, with TRBD1 identical over 7 bases. Per the germline V gene, CDR1 is KGHDR and CDR2 is SFDVKD. The CDR3 extends over 13 amino acids. V lost 9 bases and J lost 8; bases outside the gene matches: 11. The CDR3: CATEAGPGGGYTF. CDR3 sequence (DNA): TGTGCCACCGAAGCAGGACCAGGGGGAGGCTACACCTTC.

The gene calls are TRBV6-1 and TRBJ2-1; TRBD2 matches at 9 bases. Germline CDR1 MNHNS, CDR2 SASEGT. The CDR3 runs 15 residues. With 6 bases clipped from V and 3 bases from J, the junction kept 6 bases outside the gene matches. CDR3 DNA: TGTGCCAGCAGAACCGGGACTAGCAACTACAATGAGCAGTTCTTC. It specifies CASRTGTSNYNEQFF.

This clonotype was counted only a few times. The gene calls are TRBV20-1 and TRBJ2-1; 9 bases align to TRBD1. This CDR3 is 16 amino acids long. Germline CDR1 is DFQATT and CDR2 is SNEGSKA (reference sequence). Germline trimming cut 0 bases from V and 4 bases from J; bases unmatched to any gene: 7. The CDR3 here is CSARDPTGGQYNEQFF. CDR3 DNA sequence: TGCAGTGCTAGAGACCCCACAGGGGGCCAATACAATGAGCAGTTCTTC.

The rearrangement uses TRBV20-1 and TRBJ2-3, with D perhaps TRBD2 (6 bases). Germline loops: CDR1 DFQATT, CDR2 SNEGSKA (reference sequence). The CDR3 is 15 amino acids. V was clipped by 7 bases and J by 0 bases, with 17 bases between them. Here the CDR3 reads CSVVAALTSTDTQYF. The CDR3, as DNA: TGCAGTGTCGTAGCGGCACTCACTAGCACAGATACGCAGTATTTT.

The chain recombines TRBV3-1 with TRBJ1-6; D may be TRBD1 (5 bases). The CDR3 loop spans 15 amino acids. V shed 4 bases and J shed 5 bases, with 12 bases lying between them. Germline V gives CDR1 LGHDT, CDR2 YNNKEL (reference sequence). The CDR3 protein is CASSPGDRDNSPLHF. The DNA for the CDR3 is TGTGCCAGCAGCCCCGGAGACAGAGATAATTCACCCCTCCACTTT.

There are many counts of this clonotype. The chain couples TRBV7-2 to TRBJ2-7; possible D gene TRBD1, 5 bases. The V end lost 0 bases, the J end lost 4 bases, and 13 bases lay between the germline ends. This CDR3 comprises 15 residues. Germline V lookup: CDR1 SGHTA, CDR2 FQGNSA. CDR3 protein: CASSLAGVAGYEQYF. The CDR3 region has the DNA TGTGCCAGCAGCTTAGCAGGGGTAGCTGGGTACGAGCAGTACTTC. The variable domain in full, completed from reference TRBV7-2 and TRBJ2-7, reads GAGVSQSPSNKVTEKGKDVELRCDPISGHTALYWYRQSLGQGLEFLIYFQGNSAPDKSGLPSDRFSAERTGGSVSTLTIQRTQQEDSAVYLCASSLAGVAGYEQYFGPGTRLTVT.

This chain uses TRBV2 with TRBJ2-7, with 7 bases identical to TRBD2. The germline V gene has CDR1 SNHLY and CDR2 FYNNEI. The trim removed 4 bases at V and 0 bases at J, leaving 0 bases unmatched. The CDR3 loop spans 13 amino acids. CDR3 in amino acids: CASSGDYSYEQYF. CDR3 nucleotides: TGTGCCAGCAGTGGGGACTACTCCTACGAGCAGTACTTC.

Only a few counts were recorded for this clonotype. The chain carries TRBV4-2 and TRBJ2-1, with D perhaps matching TRBD2 (6 bases). Germline V gene sequence: CDR1 LGHNA, CDR2 YNFKEQ. V was shortened by 2 bases and J by 6 bases, with 11 bases between the two germline ends. The CDR3 spans 14 residues. The CDR3 DNA reads TGTGCCAGCAGCCAACCCGCGACTAGCAATGAGCAGTTCTTC. It specifies CASSQPATSNEQFF.

This rearrangement joins TRBV2 to TRBJ1-1; 12 bases are shared with TRBD1. The CDR3 runs 17 residues. V lost 4 bases to trimming and J lost 2 bases; unmatched junction nucleotides: 8. Germline values: CDR1 SNHLY, CDR2 FYNNEI. This CDR3 reads CASSVVSGTGGNTEAFF. For the CDR3, the DNA is TGTGCCAGCAGTGTGGTTTCCGGGACAGGGGGCAACACTGAAGCTTTCTTT.

The V gene is TRBV29-1, the J gene TRBJ2-1, with 11 bases identical to TRBD2. CDR1 and CDR2 (germline): SQVTM, ANQGSEA. Germline trimming cut 7 bases from V and 5 bases from J; bases unmatched to any gene: 4. The CDR3 runs to 13 residues. The CDR3 sequence is CSGGTSGNNEQFF. CDR3 nucleotide sequence: TGCAGCGGGGGGACTAGCGGAAACAATGAGCAGTTCTTC.

The chain uses TRBV6-1 and TRBJ2-2; 10 nucleotides line up with TRBD2. Looked up from germline, CDR1 is MNHNS and CDR2 is SASEGT. This CDR3 region has 14 residues. Trimming at V came to 10 bases and at J to 4 bases, leaving 6 bases not matched to a gene. Here the CDR3 DNA reads TGTGCCACCAGGACTAGCGGAAGCACCGGGGAGCTGTTTTTT. It translates to CATRTSGSTGELFF.

This clonotype was detected a few times. V is TRBV4-2 and J is TRBJ2-7; weak D call: TRBD1 (5 bases). The V and J ends lost 4 bases and 3 bases respectively, with 10 bases between them. The CDR3 loop spans 13 amino acids. From germline, CDR1 is LGHNA and CDR2 YNFKEQ. The CDR3: CASSPRGLYEQYF. The CDR3, as DNA: TGTGCCAGCAGCCCTAGGGGCCTCTACGAGCAGTACTTC.

The rearrangement links TRBV12-3 or TRBV12-4 to TRBJ1-5; 8 nucleotides agree with TRBD1. The CDR3 length is 15 residues. Trimming removed 1 base from V and 3 bases from J; junction bases left unmatched: 2. As DNA, the CDR3 is TGTGCCAGCAGTTTAGAGACAGGGGACAATCAGCCCCAGCATTTT. Protein: CASSLETGDNQPQHF.

The chain combines TRBV5-6 with TRBJ2-1; tentatively, D is TRBD1 or TRBD2 (5 bases each). This CDR3 spans 12 amino acids. Per germline, CDR1 SGHDT and CDR2 YYEEEE. Between the trimmed V and J ends, which lost 4 bases and 13 bases, there was a span of 15 bases. CDR3 amino acids: CASSRDDPSQFF. The CDR3 DNA reads TGTGCCAGCAGCCGGGACGATCCAAGCCAGTTCTTC. Variable domain in full (rest from reference TRBV5-6 and TRBJ2-1): DAGVTQSPTHLIKTRGQQVTLRCSPKSGHDTVSWYQQALGQGPQFIFQYYEEEERQRGNFPDRFSGHQFPNYSSELNVNALLLGDSALYLCASSRDDPSQFFGPGTRLTVL.

The gene calls are TRBV20-1 and TRBJ2-7; unclear D gene. The V and J ends lost 7 bases and 0 bases respectively, with 13 bases between them. The CDR3 consists of 13 residues. CDR1 and CDR2 (germline): DFQATT, SNEGSKA (reference sequence). The CDR3 reads CSVSPPSSYEQYF. CDR3 sequence (DNA): TGCAGTGTTTCACCCCCGAGCTCCTACGAGCAGTACTTC.

The CDR3 sequence: CASSVLGRGETQYF. For the CDR3, the DNA is TGTGCCAGCAGTGTCCTGGGGCGGGGAGAGACCCAGTACTTC. The V call is TRBV2, the J call TRBJ2-5; tentatively, D is TRBD2 (6 bases). With 4 bases removed from V and 4 bases from J, the gap between germline ends came to 13 bases. The CDR3 sequence is 14 residues long. The germline V gene has CDR1 SNHLY and CDR2 FYNNEI.

The chain recombines TRBV4-2 with TRBJ2-3, with D perhaps matching TRBD1 or TRBD2 (6 bases each). Trimming took 8 bases from V and 4 from J, leaving 25 bases between them. The CDR3 length is 17 residues. Germline assignment: CDR1 LGHNA and CDR2 YNFKEQ. The CDR3 here is CASGGPEGGSRADTQYF. CDR3 sequence (DNA): TGTGCCAGCGGGGGGCCGGAAGGCGGGTCCCGGGCAGATACGCAGTATTTT.

This chain links TRBV11-2 with TRBJ2-5, with D perhaps TRBD2 (5 bases). CDR3 length equals 12 residues. Trimming took off 5 bases at V and 7 bases at J, with 11 bases between the two ends. CDR1 and CDR2 (germline): SGHAT, FQNNGV. In nucleotides, the CDR3 is TGTGCCAGCAGCCTAAGTGGAGGGACCCAGTACTTC. Translated, it gives CASSLSGGTQYF.

This rearrangement joins TRBV18 to TRBJ1-1; D unresolved. The CDR3 consists of 15 residues. CDR1 is KGHSH and CDR2 is LQKENI in the germline V gene. V dropped 2 bases and J dropped 6 bases, with 16 bases sitting between them. CDR3 nucleotide sequence: TGTGCCAGCTCACCAGAAACCCTAGGGTACTCTGAAGCTTTCTTT. Its translation: CASSPETLGYSEAFF.

The chain combines TRBV13 with TRBJ1-2; D ambiguous. CDR3 length equals 16 residues. V lost 2 bases, J lost 0 bases, and 13 bases lay in between. Germline assignment: CDR1 PRHDT and CDR2 FYEKMQ (reference sequence). Here the CDR3 reads CASSLFTEASNYGYTF. Written as DNA, the CDR3 is TGTGCCAGCAGCTTATTCACAGAAGCCTCTAACTATGGCTACACCTTC.

This clonotype was found a few times. The chain recombines TRBV7-8 with TRBJ2-2; 8 nucleotides align to TRBD2. V lost 4 bases to trimming and J lost 0 bases; unmatched junction nucleotides: 4. The CDR3 is 16 amino acids. Germline V gives CDR1 SGHVS, CDR2 FQNEAQ. The CDR3 nucleotides read TGTGCCAGCAGCTCGACTAGCGCTACGAACACCGGGGAGCTGTTTTTT. Its protein product is CASSSTSATNTGELFF.

J is TRBJ2-7 and V is TRBV18, with D unclear. CDR1 and CDR2 (germline): KGHSH, LQKENI. V lost 2 bases, J lost 5 bases, and 7 bases lay in between. The CDR3 runs 12 residues. CDR3 sequence: CASSPSGDEQYF. CDR3 nucleotides: TGTGCCAGCTCACCAAGTGGGGACGAGCAGTACTTC. Using reference TRBV18 and TRBJ2-7 for the parts outside the CDR3, the full variable domain is NAGVMQNPRHLVRRRGQEARLRCSPMKGHSHVYWYRQLPEEGLKFMVYLQKENIIDESGMPKERFSAEFPKEGPSILRIQQVVRGDSAAYFCASSPSGDEQYFGPGTRLTVT.

The chain uses TRBV2 and TRBJ2-1; D unclear. V lost 4 bases, J lost 10 bases, and 5 bases lay in between. This CDR3 comprises 10 residues. In germline, CDR1 is SNHLY, CDR2 FYNNEI. The CDR3 loop is CASSAQEQFF. CDR3 coding DNA: TGTGCCAGCAGTGCCCAGGAGCAGTTCTTC. Looking up the rest from reference TRBV2 and TRBJ2-1 gives the full variable domain: EPEVTQTPSHQVTQMGQEVILRCVPISNHLYFYWYRQILGQKVEFLVSFYNNEISEKSEIFDDQFSVERPDGSNFTLKIRSTKLEDSAMYFCASSAQEQFFGPGTRLTVL.

CDR3 DNA sequence: TGTGCCAGCAGTTTGTTTGGCGGAGGCAATGAGCAGTTCTTC. This encodes CASSLFGGGNEQFF. The rearrangement uses TRBV12-3 or TRBV12-4 and TRBJ2-1; D may be TRBD2 (5 bases). This CDR3 has 14 amino acids. V was clipped by 3 bases and J by 6 bases, with 12 bases between them.

The gene calls are TRBV5-1 and TRBJ2-2; D possibly corresponds to TRBD2 (5 bases). The CDR3 sequence is 15 residues long. From germline, CDR1 is SGHRS and CDR2 YFSETQ. Trimming shortened V by 2 bases and J by 5 bases, and 13 bases separated the two germline ends. The CDR3 region has the DNA TGCGCCAGCAGCTTCGGGGAAAGGGAGACCGGGGAGCTGTTTTTT. Translating gives CASSFGERETGELFF.

The CDR3 DNA reads TGTGCCAGCAGCGCCAGACTAGCGGGGAGCTCCTACGAGCAGTACTTC. It yields the protein CASSARLAGSSYEQYF. The chain recombines TRBV7-2 with TRBJ2-7, with 11 bases matching TRBD2. V shed 5 bases and J 0 bases; nucleotides not matched to a gene: 6. Germline V gives CDR1 SGHTA, CDR2 FQGNSA. There are 16 residues in the CDR3.